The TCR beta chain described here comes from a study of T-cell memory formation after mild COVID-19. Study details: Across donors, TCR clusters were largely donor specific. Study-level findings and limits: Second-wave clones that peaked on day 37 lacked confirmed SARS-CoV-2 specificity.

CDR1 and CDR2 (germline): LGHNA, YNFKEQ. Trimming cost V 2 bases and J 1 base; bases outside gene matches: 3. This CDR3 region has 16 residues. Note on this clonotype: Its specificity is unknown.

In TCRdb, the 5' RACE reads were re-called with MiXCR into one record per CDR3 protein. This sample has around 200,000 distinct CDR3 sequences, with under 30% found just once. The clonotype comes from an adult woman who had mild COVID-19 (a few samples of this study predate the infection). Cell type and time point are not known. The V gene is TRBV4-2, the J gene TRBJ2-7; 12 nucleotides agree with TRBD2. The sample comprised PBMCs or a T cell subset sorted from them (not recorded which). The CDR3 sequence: CASSQRLAGVSYEQYF. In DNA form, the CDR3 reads TGTGCCAGCAGCCAAAGACTAGCGGGAGTTTCCTACGAGCAGTACTTC.